The rows below give T cell receptor beta chains drawn from one sample of a study of CD4 T cells in relation to SARS-CoV-2 and coronaviruses. Only in-frame clones appear in the TCRdb table, and some are missing; sequencing was by immunoSEQ multiplex PCR. The table records tens of thousands of clones, more than 80% of them present only once. What was sequenced was memory CD4+ T cells from PBMCs. These receptors were collected from a human donor in good health. CDR3s include the opening cysteine and the closing phenylalanine or tryptophan. A D gene is named only where the DNA matches it firmly. Not all rows give a size; the values are once, few, many and, for expanded clones, a class.

TRBJ2-7,-,TRBV5-5,TRBD2,CASSLAGTSGSRYEQYF,TGTGCCAGCAGCTTGGCGGGGACTAGCGGGAGCCGCTACGAGCAGTACTTC
TRBJ2-7,-,TRBV7-2,TRBD2,CASSLARGLAGGYSYEQYF,TGTGCCAGCAGCTTAGCGAGGGGACTAGCGGGAGGGTACTCCTACGAGCAGTACTTC
TRBJ1-5,-,TRBV7-6,TRBD1,CASSFGQGAGQPQHF,TGTGCCAGCAGCTTTGGACAGGGCGCCGGACAGCCCCAGCATTTT
TRBJ2-3,-,TRBV9,-,CASKSGDSTDTQYF,TGTGCCAGTAAGAGCGGAGATAGCACAGATACGCAGTATTTT
TRBJ1-1,-,TRBV18,TRBD1,CASSLSRDRVLEAFF,TGTGCCAGCTCACTGAGCCGGGACAGGGTATTAGAAGCTTTCTTT
TRBJ1-3,-,TRBV5-1,-,CASSRNNDPASGNTIYF,TGCGCCAGCAGCCGAAACAATGATCCAGCCTCTGGAAACACCATATATTTT
TRBJ2-5,-,TRBV10-2,TRBD2,CASRGLAGGKGETQYF,TGCGCCAGCAGGGGACTAGCGGGAGGGAAGGGGGAGACCCAGTACTTC
TRBJ2-7,few,TRBV7-9,TRBD1,CASSPLTGSVYEQYF,TGTGCCAGCAGCCCCCTGACAGGGTCTGTCTACGAGCAGTACTTC
TRBJ1-4,-,TRBV5-1,TRBD1,CASSPDREKLFF,TGCGCCAGCAGCCCGGACAGGGAAAAACTGTTTTTT
TRBJ1-2,-,TRBV27,-,CASSSLARGYGYTF,TGTGCCAGCAGCTCACTGGCCCGGGGGTATGGCTACACCTTC
TRBJ1-2,-,TRBV28,-,CASSPIRIATNYGYTF,TGTGCCAGCAGTCCCATCAGGATAGCCACTAACTATGGCTACACCTTC
TRBJ2-2,once,TRBV11-1,-,CASSFSRAVGELFF,TGTGCCAGCAGCTTCTCCAGGGCGGTCGGGGAGCTGTTTTTT
TRBJ1-4,-,TRBV7-8,TRBD1,CASSSPLGQGVGRTNEKLFF,TGTGCCAGCAGCTCGCCGCTAGGACAGGGGGTAGGACGGACTAATGAAAAACTGTTTTTT
TRBJ2-6,-,TRBV5-6,-,CASSLGGYSGANVLTF,TGTGCCAGCAGCTTGGGTGGATACTCTGGGGCCAACGTCCTGACTTTC
TRBJ2-7,-,TRBV27,-,CASRSPGRTYEQYF,TGTGCCAGCAGATCCCCGGGGCGGACCTACGAGCAGTACTTC
TRBJ2-1,-,TRBV18,TRBD2,CASSRGGLAGGLSNEQFF,TGTGCCAGCTCACGAGGGGGACTAGCGGGAGGGCTTTCGAATGAGCAGTTCTTC
TRBJ2-4,-,TRBV13,-,CASSVRLAVTDIQYF,TGTGCCAGCAGCGTAAGACTGGCGGTAACGGACATTCAGTACTTC
TRBJ2-1,-,TRBV24-1,-,CATSDFGSSSYNEQFF,TGTGCCACCAGTGATTTTGGGAGTAGCTCCTACAATGAGCAGTTCTTC
TRBJ2-1,-,TRBV5-6,TRBD2,CASSVTSGINNEQFF,TGTGCCAGCAGCGTGACTAGCGGGATAAACAATGAGCAGTTCTTC
TRBJ1-4,-,TRBV12-3/TRBV12-4,-,CASSQAYGEKLFF,TGTGCCAGCAGTCAAGCCTATGGAGAAAAACTGTTTTTT
TRBJ1-5,-,TRBV20-1,-,CSASQQGGKPQHF,TGCAGTGCTAGTCAACAGGGTGGGAAGCCCCAGCATTTT
TRBJ2-7,-,TRBV11-3,TRBD1,CASSQGQGKTYEQYF,TGTGCCAGCAGCCAAGGACAGGGGAAAACCTACGAGCAGTACTTC
TRBJ1-1,-,TRBV27,TRBD1,CASSLFGTGTPTEAFF,TGTGCCAGCAGTTTATTCGGGACAGGGACCCCCACTGAAGCTTTCTTT
TRBJ2-3,-,TRBV27,TRBD2,CASSLGLAGGTDTQYF,TGTGCCAGCAGTTTGGGGCTAGCGGGCGGCACAGATACGCAGTATTTT
TRBJ2-3,-,TRBV7-9,-,CASSREQGTKYF,TGTGCCAGCAGCCGCGAACAGGGGACTAAGTATTTT
TRBJ2-5,-,TRBV28,-,CASSDMTSKETQYF,TGTGCCAGCAGCGACATGACTAGTAAGGAGACCCAGTACTTC
TRBJ1-6,-,TRBV5-6,-,CASSLRTQGRSSPLHF,TGTGCCAGCAGCCTGAGAACGCAGGGTAGGAGTTCACCCCTCCACTTT
TRBJ2-3,-,TRBV9,TRBD2,CASSVVGSGFSTDTQYF,TGTGCCAGCAGCGTAGTAGGTAGCGGGTTTAGCACAGATACGCAGTATTTT
TRBJ2-5,-,TRBV21-1,-,CASSKDWREPPKETQYF,TGTGCCAGCAGCAAAGACTGGCGGGAGCCCCCCAAAGAGACCCAGTACTTC
TRBJ2-3,-,TRBV27,-,CASSLIRGIGTDTQYF,TGTGCCAGCAGTTTAATCCGCGGGATTGGCACAGATACGCAGTATTTT
TRBJ2-7,-,TRBV9,-,CASSVATGVAYEQYF,TGTGCCAGCAGCGTAGCTACGGGGGTAGCCTACGAGCAGTACTTC
TRBJ1-5,-,TRBV11-2,-,CASSLDGTTGQPQHF,TGTGCCAGCAGCTTAGATGGGACAACAGGGCAGCCCCAGCATTTT
TRBJ2-1,-,TRBV2,TRBD1,CASNGQGSYNEQFF,TGTGCCAGCAACGGACAGGGCTCCTACAATGAGCAGTTCTTC
TRBJ1-3,-,TRBV4-1,TRBD1,CASSQMIRTGRGNTIYF,TGCGCCAGCAGCCAGATGATACGGACAGGGCGAGGAAACACCATATATTTT
TRBJ1-3,-,TRBV3-1/TRBV3-2,-,CASSQDDNSFTGNTIYF,TGTGCCAGCAGCCAAGATGACAACTCCTTTACTGGAAACACCATATATTTT
TRBJ1-1,-,TRBV6-5,-,CASSPSRAGNIRAFF,TGTGCCAGCAGCCCCTCTCGAGCAGGGAACATTCGTGCTTTCTTT
TRBJ2-2,-,TRBV9,-,CASSVGGGLYTGELFF,TGTGCCAGCAGCGTAGGCGGGGGCCTTTACACCGGGGAGCTGTTTTTT
TRBJ1-5,few,TRBV10-3,-,CAIGTGDSNQPQHF,TGTGCCATCGGGACGGGAGACAGCAATCAGCCCCAGCATTTT
TRBJ2-1,-,TRBV11-3,TRBD2,CASSSQFSGNYNEQFF,TGTGCCAGCAGCTCTCAATTTAGCGGGAACTACAATGAGCAGTTCTTC
TRBJ1-1,-,TRBV12-5,TRBD1,CASGLGQGENTEAFF,TGTGCTAGTGGTTTGGGACAGGGGGAGAACACTGAAGCTTTCTTT
TRBJ1-5,-,TRBV28,TRBD1,CASSAVTGGDQPQHF,TGTGCCAGCAGTGCCGTGACAGGGGGCGATCAGCCCCAGCATTTT
TRBJ2-1,-,TRBV15,-,CATSREGVLDEQFF,TGTGCCACCAGCAGAGAGGGGGTTTTAGATGAGCAGTTCTTC
TRBJ2-7,-,TRBV6-5,-,CASTRDTTYEQYF,TGTGCCAGCACCCGGGACACAACATACGAGCAGTACTTC
TRBJ1-4,once,TRBV28,-,CASSPRLEKLFF,TGTGCCAGCAGTCCTAGGTTGGAAAAACTGTTTTTT